This T cell receptor beta chain was profiled in a study of control samples from healthy donors and cancer patients. The assay was immunoSEQ multiplex PCR, and TCRdb's table has in-frame clones only and misses some. The data contain 50,000 to 55,000 clones, about 90% of them singletons. The CDR3 covers 16 residues. The germline V gene encodes CDR1 SGHTA and CDR2 FQGNSA. V lost 0 bases and J lost 5, with 16 bases in between. The TCR originated in a man in his 60s with head and neck cancer. This sequence joins TRBV7-2 and TRBJ2-5; perhaps D is TRBD1 or TRBD2 (5 bases each). Specimen: PBMCs. The CDR3 reads CASSLAKFGGAETQYF. CDR3 sequence (DNA): TGTGCCAGCAGCTTAGCGAAATTTGGGGGAGCGGAGACCCAGTACTTC.